One and the same sample provided the 27 T cell receptor beta chains below, sequenced in a study of cytomegalovirus exposure and HLA in healthy donors. The PCR had 60 Vbeta and 13 Jbeta primers. Assay: immunoSEQ multiplex PCR; the TCRdb copy retains only in-frame clones and omits some. The repertoire holds 150,000 to 200,000 clones, with roughly 78% as singletons. Specimen: PBMCs. The receptors originated from a boy between 10 and 17 years old in good health and CMV-seronegative.

This rearrangement joins TRBV5-6 to TRBJ2-2; 9 bases match TRBD2. Germline V gives CDR1 SGHDT, CDR2 YYEEEE. This CDR3 spans 18 amino acids. The V segment lost 0 bases and the J segment 4 bases; nucleotides outside the gene matches: 10. The CDR3 region is CASSLELAGGAGTGELFF. CDR3 DNA sequence: TGTGCCAGCAGCTTGGAACTAGCGGGCGGCGCGGGCACCGGGGAGCTGTTTTTT.

In its sample, this clone was seen a few times. The chain links TRBV7-9 to TRBJ2-5; the D gene is possibly TRBD2 (5 bases). The CDR3 extends over 14 amino acids. V was shortened by 4 bases and J by 0 bases, with 9 bases between the two germline ends. Germline lookup yields CDR1 SEHNR and CDR2 FQNEAQ (reference sequence). The CDR3 nucleotides read TGTGCCAGCAGCTCCCGAGCGGACCAAGAGACCCAGTACTTC. Translation: CASSSRADQETQYF.

The chain combines TRBV19 with TRBJ2-5, with 7 bases identical to TRBD1. The CDR3 contains 15 residues. Trimming cost V 5 bases and J 5 bases; bases outside gene matches: 11. The V gene's germline CDR1 is LNHDA and CDR2 SQIVND (reference sequence). CDR3 nucleotide sequence: TGTGCCAGTAGTCCACAGGGGCTACCTAGGGAGACCCAGTACTTC. Amino acids: CASSPQGLPRETQYF.

This chain uses TRBV2 with TRBJ1-4; a weak D match, TRBD1 (6 bases). Germline CDR1 is SNHLY and CDR2 is FYNNEI. The CDR3 length is 14 residues. The V end lost 5 bases, the J end lost 2 bases, and 9 bases lay between the germline ends. The CDR3 reads CASSNRDTNEKLFF. The DNA for the CDR3 is TGTGCCAGCAGTAACAGGGACACTAATGAAAAACTGTTTTTT.

This rearrangement joins TRBV13 to TRBJ2-2, with 9 positions matching TRBD1. The V and J ends lost 9 bases and 2 bases, in that order; junction bases with no gene match: 4. The CDR3 covers 14 residues. The germline V gene has CDR1 PRHDT and CDR2 FYEKMQ (reference sequence). CDR3 nucleotides: TGTGCCAGTCGGACAGGGGCTAACACCGGGGAGCTGTTTTTT. It specifies CASRTGANTGELFF.

The V call is TRBV4-1, the J call TRBJ2-7, with D perhaps TRBD1 (6 bases). This CDR3 region has 17 residues. Germline CDR1 reads MGHRA; CDR2 reads YSYEKL. V was trimmed by 1 base and J by 0 bases, leaving 16 bases between them. The chain's CDR3 is CASSQAMGAGPSYEQYF. CDR3 DNA sequence: TGCGCCAGCAGCCAAGCAATGGGGGCCGGACCCTCCTACGAGCAGTACTTC.

The rearrangement links TRBV6-1 to TRBJ2-7, with a tentative D call TRBD1 (5 bases). The CDR3 has 13 amino acids. The V end was cut by 2 bases, the J end by 7 bases, with 12 bases between. The germline gives CDR1 MNHNS, CDR2 SASEGT. CDR3 sequence (DNA): TGTGCCAGCAGTGAAAGCCAGGGCACGGAGCAGTACTTC. This gives the protein CASSESQGTEQYF.

This clone was seen more than once but under ten times. This chain uses TRBV4-2 with TRBJ2-5; D possibly corresponds to TRBD2 (5 bases). V gave up 1 base and J gave up 5 bases, with 14 bases separating them. CDR1 and CDR2 from the germline V gene are LGHNA and YNFKEQ. The CDR3 is made up of 15 amino acids. The CDR3 here is CASSQGEGRGETQYF. CDR3 DNA: TGTGCCAGCAGCCAAGGGGAAGGGAGAGGGGAGACCCAGTACTTC.

This clone was observed a few times. The chain combines TRBV9 with TRBJ1-1; D is uncertain. This CDR3 has 13 amino acids. CDR1 is SGDLS and CDR2 is YYNGEE in the germline V gene. Trimming removed 4 bases at V and 2 bases at J, with 9 bases between. CDR3 amino acids: CASSPYGNTEAFF. The DNA for the CDR3 is TGTGCCAGCAGCCCCTACGGTAACACTGAAGCTTTCTTT.

V is TRBV15 and J is TRBJ2-5; D is possibly TRBD2 (7 bases). The CDR3 runs to 15 residues. The V end lost 0 bases, the J end lost 2 bases, and 10 bases lay between the germline ends. Germline assignment: CDR1 LNHNV and CDR2 YYDKDF (reference sequence). CDR3 in DNA: TGTGCCACCAGCAGAGATGCGGGGGCGCAAGAGACCCAGTACTTC. Protein: CATSRDAGAQETQYF.

This sequence joins TRBV5-1 and TRBJ2-5, with TRBD2 matching 11 bases. Germline lookup yields CDR1 SGHRS and CDR2 YFSETQ. The CDR3 totals 16 residues. The V gene end was trimmed by 3 bases and the J gene end by 5 bases; junction bases not matched to a gene: 9. CDR3 loop: CASSSATSGKMETQYF. Here the CDR3 DNA reads TGCGCCAGCAGCTCCGCGACTAGCGGGAAGATGGAGACCCAGTACTTC.

The rearrangement joins TRBV7-2 to TRBJ1-1, with D unclear. The CDR3 consists of 13 residues. The ends were cut back, 4 bases at V and 11 bases at J, with 17 bases in the middle. Germline V gene sequence: CDR1 SGHTA, CDR2 FQGNSA. CDR3 loop: CASSSGPGYTAFF. As DNA, the CDR3 is TGTGCCAGCAGCTCTGGGCCGGGGTATACGGCTTTCTTT.

The genes are TRBV7-6 and TRBJ1-1; tentatively, D is TRBD1 (6 bases). The CDR3 totals 14 residues. Trimming removed 2 bases from V and 7 bases from J, with 14 bases in between. Germline CDR1 SGHVS, CDR2 FNYEAQ. The CDR3 region has the DNA TGTGCCAGCAGCTTACGGGGGGGCCGGGATGAAGCTTTCTTT. Its protein is CASSLRGGRDEAFF.

The V and J genes are TRBV7-9 and TRBJ1-1; D remains unclear. Trimming removed 2 bases at V and 0 bases at J, with 16 bases between. Germline V CDR1 and CDR2: SEHNR, FQNEAQ (reference sequence). The CDR3 is made up of 17 amino acids. This CDR3 is CASSLPTQKFMNTEAFF. The CDR3 coding sequence is TGTGCCAGCAGCTTACCCACACAGAAGTTCATGAACACTGAAGCTTTCTTT.

As for this clone: One end of the junction fails to match germline, which may point to a read error. CDR3 amino acids: CARSPINRVMNTEAFF. DNA of the CDR3: TGTGCCAGAAGCCCAATAAACAGGGTCATGAACACTGAAGCTTTCTTT. The chain couples TRBV4-2 to TRBJ1-1; tentatively, D is TRBD1 (6 bases). Per germline, CDR1 LGHNA and CDR2 YNFKEQ. CDR3 length: 16 residues.

The genes are TRBV11-2 and TRBJ1-2; 7 nucleotides agree with TRBD1. The trim removed 4 bases at V and 4 bases at J, leaving 21 bases unmatched. Germline V gene sequence: CDR1 SGHAT, CDR2 FQNNGV. There are 19 residues in the CDR3. The CDR3: CASSSPRGIGHESGYGYTF. CDR3 DNA: TGTGCCAGCAGCTCACCCAGGGGGATCGGGCACGAGTCAGGCTATGGCTACACCTTC.

The CDR3 loop reads CASSYSTGDEAFF. Written as DNA, the CDR3 is TGTGCCAGCAGTTACTCGACAGGGGATGAAGCTTTCTTT. The gene calls are TRBV6-5 and TRBJ1-1; 8 bases are shared with TRBD1. Trimming at V came to 0 bases and at J to 7 bases, leaving 1 base not matched to a gene. Germline CDR1 is MNHEY and CDR2 is SVGAGI. The CDR3 covers 13 residues.

The J gene is TRBJ1-2, the V gene TRBV5-1; 8 bases align to TRBD1. V shed 0 bases, J shed 4 bases, and the junction held 2 bases outside the gene matches. The CDR3 is 14 residues long. Germline V CDR1 and CDR2: SGHRS, YFSETQ. The CDR3, as DNA: TGCGCCAGCAGCTTGGGTGACAGGGGCTATGGCTACACCTTC. As protein: CASSLGDRGYGYTF.

The genes are TRBV5-1 and TRBJ2-4; 9 bases are shared with TRBD1. Trimming at V came to 3 bases and at J to 2 bases, leaving 6 bases not matched to a gene. CDR1 is SGHRS and CDR2 is YFSETQ in the germline V gene. CDR3 length: 16 amino acids. The CDR3, as DNA: TGCGCCAGCAGCTCACAGGGGGCCGAAACCAAAAACATTCAGTACTTC. Translation gives CASSSQGAETKNIQYF.

V gene TRBV5-1 combines with J gene TRBJ2-1; 13 nucleotides line up with TRBD2. CDR3 size: 16 residues. V trimming: 3 bases; J trimming: 3 bases; junction bases outside the gene matches: 3. The germline V gene encodes CDR1 SGHRS and CDR2 YFSETQ. Here the CDR3 DNA reads TGCGCCAGCAGCTCAGGGACTAGCGGGAACTACAATGAGCAGTTCTTC. It specifies CASSSGTSGNYNEQFF.

The chain has TRBV19 and TRBJ2-5; 7 bases align to TRBD1. Germline values: CDR1 LNHDA, CDR2 SQIVND (reference sequence). The V gene end was trimmed by 2 bases and the J gene end by 4 bases; junction bases not matched to a gene: 7. The CDR3 has 15 amino acids. CDR3 in DNA: TGTGCCAGTAGTATAAGGGGACAGAGGGGAGAGACCCAGTACTTC. It translates to CASSIRGQRGETQYF.

This clone was observed a single time. This chain uses TRBV27 with TRBJ2-2; tentatively, D is TRBD2 (6 bases). The ends were cut back, 6 bases at V and 7 bases at J, with 18 bases in the middle. The CDR3 length is 15 residues. The V gene's germline CDR1 is MNHEY and CDR2 SMNVEV (reference sequence). Here the CDR3 DNA reads TGTGCCAGCAGGGCAAGCGGAGGGCGTAGCGGGGAGCTGTTTTTT. Translating it yields CASRASGGRSGELFF.

The J gene is TRBJ2-3, the V gene TRBV19; possible D gene TRBD2, 9 bases. This CDR3 has 19 residues. The germline V and J ends were trimmed by 6 bases and 0 bases, with 25 bases remaining between them. The germline V gene encodes CDR1 LNHDA and CDR2 SQIVND (reference sequence). CDR3 sequence reads: CASRGQVLAGTTSTDTQYF. As DNA, the CDR3 is TGTGCCAGTAGGGGACAGGTCCTAGCGGGGACAACTAGCACAGATACGCAGTATTTT.

This chain links TRBV28 with TRBJ2-7, with 10 bases fitting TRBD2. The V segment lost 2 bases and the J segment 2 bases; nucleotides outside the gene matches: 6. CDR1 and CDR2 from the germline V gene are MDHEN and SYDVKM. This CDR3 region has 16 residues. DNA of the CDR3: TGTGCCAGCAGTTTAAACTCAGCGGGAGGGCCCTACGAGCAGTACTTC. This encodes CASSLNSAGGPYEQYF.

The CDR3 DNA is TGTGCCAGCAGCTTGACGGGACAGGGGGCTCGGTATGGCTACACCTTC. Translated: CASSLTGQGARYGYTF. The chain joins TRBV7-9 to TRBJ1-2; 12 bases fit TRBD1. Germline V gene data show CDR1 as SEHNR and CDR2 as FQNEAQ (reference sequence). The length of the CDR3 is 16 residues. The trim removed 3 bases at V and 5 bases at J, leaving 7 bases unmatched.

The chain employs TRBV5-4 and TRBJ2-7; 9 bases line up with TRBD1. With 4 bases clipped from V and 3 bases from J, the junction kept 5 bases outside the gene matches. The CDR3 sequence is 14 residues long. Per germline, CDR1 SGHNT and CDR2 YYREEE (reference sequence). The CDR3 protein is CASSMGQGYYEQYF. The CDR3 DNA follows: TGTGCCAGCAGCATGGGACAGGGCTACTACGAGCAGTACTTC.

The chain uses TRBV19 and TRBJ1-1, with 7 positions matching TRBD1. The germline gives CDR1 LNHDA, CDR2 SQIVND (reference sequence). Unmatched junction bases numbered 6, after V lost 10 bases and J lost 1 base. The CDR3 spans 13 residues. CDR3 region: CATRQGWNTEAFF. CDR3 bases: TGTGCCACTCGACAGGGTTGGAACACTGAAGCTTTCTTT.